Below, 28 T cell receptor beta chains from the same sample are listed, as sequenced in a study of early T cells in non-severe SARS-CoV-2 infection. One entry per CDR3 protein results from TCRdb running MiXCR on the 5' RACE reads. This table holds approximately 90,000 distinct CDR3 sequences, approximately 9.9% found once. The input for sequencing was whole blood, taken at baseline. These receptors all stem from an adult who was a healthcare worker with PCR-confirmed SARS-CoV-2 infection or an uninfected control (not recorded which).

This clonotype was picked up a small number of times. The chain carries TRBV7-2 and TRBJ2-7, with D unclear. Germline V gene lookup returns CDR1 SGHTA and CDR2 FQGNSA. This CDR3 contains 13 residues. Deletions cut 6 bases from V and 4 bases from J, with 13 bases between. This CDR3 is CASSPTPVYEQYF. For the CDR3, the DNA is TGTGCCAGCAGTCCAACACCTGTGTACGAGCAGTACTTC.

The genes are TRBV4-3 and TRBJ2-7; 10 bases are a match to TRBD1. With 3 bases clipped from V and 4 bases from J, the junction kept 9 bases outside the gene matches. The germline gives CDR1 LGHNA, CDR2 YSLEER. The CDR3 sequence is 16 residues long. The chain's CDR3 is CASSQDPGQGLYEQYF. CDR3 DNA: TGCGCCAGCAGCCAGGATCCGGGACAGGGGCTTTACGAGCAGTACTTC.

The chain couples TRBV28 to TRBJ2-4, with D hard to call. V gave up 2 bases and J gave up 2 bases, with 10 bases separating them. CDR1 is MDHEN and CDR2 is SYDVKM in the germline V gene. This CDR3 region has 15 residues. The CDR3 spells CASSLSLQTKNIQYF. CDR3 nucleotides: TGTGCCAGCAGTTTAAGTTTACAAACCAAAAACATTCAGTACTTC.

Notes on this clonotype: The CDR3 does not close with the conserved phenylalanine or tryptophan, likely indicating a read error. It is unclear where the CDR3 begins or ends on the DNA, so no DNA is shown, and the CDR3 is as TCRdb lists it. The V call is TRBV2, the J call TRBJ2-4; TRBD2 was called by the table and not checked on the DNA. The CDR3 is 9 residues long, ends included. Looked up from germline, CDR1 is SNHLY and CDR2 is FYNNEI. Here the CDR3 reads CASKTGLPL.

This clonotype was picked up many times. The rearrangement joins TRBV27 to TRBJ1-1; a possible D gene is TRBD1 (6 bases). The CDR3 is made up of 14 amino acids. Germline V gene lookup returns CDR1 MNHEY and CDR2 SMNVEV (reference sequence). V was cut by 0 bases and J by 4 bases, with 9 bases left in between. The CDR3 spells CASSLSTGSTEAFF. Here the CDR3 DNA reads TGTGCCAGCAGTTTATCGACAGGCAGCACTGAAGCTTTCTTT.

This clonotype has only a few counts. This chain connects TRBV6-5 to TRBJ1-5; 7 nucleotides line up with TRBD1. J gave up 1 base and V 5 bases, and 5 bases lay outside the gene matches. Looked up from germline, CDR1 is MNHEY and CDR2 is SVGAGI. This CDR3 region has 15 residues. CDR3 nucleotides: TGTGCCAGCAGTAGGGGGCGATTCAGCAATCAGCCCCAGCATTTT. The encoded protein is CASSRGRFSNQPQHF.

The genes are TRBV10-1 and TRBJ1-1; D is unclear. Deletions cut 9 bases from V and 0 bases from J, with 11 bases between. The CDR3 totals 13 residues. Germline V gene data show CDR1 as WNHNN and CDR2 as SYGVQD (reference sequence). The CDR3 loop is CASSSVVNTEAFF. CDR3 bases: TGCGCCAGTTCCTCGGTAGTGAACACTGAAGCTTTCTTT.

V and J are TRBV11-1 and TRBJ2-1, with 9 bases lining up with TRBD2. The trim removed 5 bases at V and 6 bases at J, leaving 11 bases unmatched. Per germline, CDR1 SGHAT and CDR2 FQDESV (reference sequence). The CDR3 has 16 amino acids. For the CDR3, the DNA is TGTGCCAGCAGCCCCCGATTGGCGGGGGGGCCCAATGAGCAGTTCTTC. Its protein product is CASSPRLAGGPNEQFF.

This clonotype was observed a handful of times. The chain links TRBV3-1 to TRBJ2-1; 11 positions match TRBD2. The junction had 6 bases not matched to a gene; V was cut back by 11 bases and J by 6 bases. The CDR3 loop spans 13 amino acids. The germline V gene encodes CDR1 LGHDT and CDR2 YNNKEL (reference sequence). The CDR3 reads CAVSGRAVNEQFF. The CDR3 nucleotides are TGTGCCGTTAGCGGGAGGGCCGTCAATGAGCAGTTCTTC.

The CDR3 protein is CASSYRLGETQYF. The CDR3 nucleotides are TGTGCCAGCAGTTACCGCCTCGGAGAGACCCAGTACTTC. The chain joins TRBV6-2 or TRBV6-3 to TRBJ2-5, with unresolved D. The CDR3 sequence is 13 residues long. V dropped 2 bases and J dropped 4 bases, with 8 bases sitting between them. From germline, CDR1 is MNHEY and CDR2 SVGEGT.

This clonotype has at least ten counts. This chain uses TRBV30 with TRBJ2-1, with TRBD1 as a possible D gene (5 bases). With 5 bases removed from V and 2 bases from J, the gap between germline ends came to 19 bases. The CDR3 is 16 residues long. Germline CDR1 is GTSNPN and CDR2 is SVGIG (reference sequence). The CDR3: CAWDGGAGNPYNEQFF. CDR3 sequence (DNA): TGTGCCTGGGACGGTGGGGCCGGAAACCCCTACAATGAGCAGTTCTTC.

The gene calls are TRBV29-1 and TRBJ2-1; D gene unclear. The CDR3 has 13 amino acids. Germline lookup yields CDR1 SQVTM and CDR2 ANQGSEA. The V end lost 0 bases, the J end lost 0 bases, and 3 bases lay between the germline ends. CDR3 DNA sequence: TGCAGCGTTGAAGAAAGCTCCTACAATGAGCAGTTCTTC. Protein product: CSVEESSYNEQFF.

This clonotype was seen a handful of times. The rearrangement joins TRBV10-3 to TRBJ1-1; D is uncertain. CDR3 length: 12 amino acids. V lost 3 bases and J 1 base, leaving 3 bases between the germline ends. Germline CDR1 ENHRY, CDR2 SYGVKD. DNA for the CDR3: TGTGCCATCAGTGAAGAGAACACTGAAGCTTTCTTT. Translating it yields CAISEENTEAFF.

In its sample, this clonotype was seen a few times. The chain links TRBV7-9 to TRBJ1-2; tentative D call: TRBD1 (6 bases). Germline CDR1 SEHNR, CDR2 FQNEAQ (reference sequence). V was clipped by 5 bases and J by 5 bases, with 18 bases between them. The CDR3 spans 15 residues. DNA of the CDR3: TGTGCCAGCAGCCGCCCCAGTGGAGGGGGTTATGGCTACACCTTC. Amino acid sequence: CASSRPSGGGYGYTF.

V gene TRBV5-1 combines with J gene TRBJ1-3, with D hard to call. Germline assignment: CDR1 SGHRS and CDR2 YFSETQ. CDR3 size: 16 residues. Trimming took off 1 base at V and 2 bases at J, with 13 bases between the two ends. CDR3 protein: CASSLQSGPTGNTIYF. In nucleotides, the CDR3 is TGCGCCAGCAGCTTGCAATCGGGTCCGACTGGAAACACCATATATTTT.

The J gene is TRBJ2-3, the V gene TRBV20-1, with D possibly being TRBD1 (6 bases). Germline assignment: CDR1 DFQATT and CDR2 SNEGSKA (reference sequence). Trimming removed 3 bases at V and 0 bases at J, with 13 bases between. CDR3 size: 15 residues. The CDR3 nucleotides are TGCAGTGCTAGTCTCAGGGGAGCTAGCACAGATACGCAGTATTTT. This codes for CSASLRGASTDTQYF.

This clonotype came up a few times. The chain carries TRBV2 and TRBJ2-2, with D possibly matching TRBD2 (6 bases). Trimming cost V 8 bases and J 2 bases, with 12 bases left between them. CDR3 length: 14 amino acids. In germline, CDR1 is SNHLY, CDR2 FYNNEI. The CDR3 loop reads CASGTSLNTGELFF. The CDR3 bases are TGTGCCAGCGGAACTAGCCTTAACACCGGGGAGCTGTTTTTT.

The rearrangement uses TRBV2 and TRBJ2-2; tentatively, D is TRBD2 (6 bases). Germline values: CDR1 SNHLY, CDR2 FYNNEI. This CDR3 region has 14 residues. V lost 2 bases and J 5 bases, leaving 9 bases between the germline ends. As DNA, the CDR3 is TGTGCCAGCAGTGAATCAAGCGGGACCGGGGAGCTGTTTTTT. Translated: CASSESSGTGELFF.

The chain joins TRBV30 to TRBJ1-1, with unresolved D. Germline V gene data show CDR1 as GTSNPN and CDR2 as SVGIG (reference sequence). The CDR3 spans 12 residues. V was shortened by 3 bases and J by 4 bases, with 9 bases between the two germline ends. The DNA for the CDR3 is TGTGCCTGGAGCCTTTTTAGCACTGAAGCTTTCTTT. This codes for CAWSLFSTEAFF.

In its sample, this clonotype was seen a few times. This chain links TRBV18 with TRBJ2-1, with 7 bases fitting TRBD2. The J segment lost 7 bases and the V segment lost 5 bases, leaving 14 bases of the junction unmatched. The germline gives CDR1 KGHSH, CDR2 LQKENI. This CDR3 is 16 amino acids long. CDR3 in DNA: TGTGCCAGCTCATCGAGTGTCGGGACTACTATAAATGAGCAGTTCTTC. Its protein product is CASSSSVGTTINEQFF.

At least ten counts were recorded for this clonotype. The chain couples TRBV9 to TRBJ2-1, with 7 bases matching TRBD2. The V gene's germline CDR1 is SGDLS and CDR2 YYNGEE. V gave up 0 bases and J gave up 9 bases; unmatched junction bases: 9. This CDR3 contains 15 residues. The CDR3 coding sequence is TGTGCCAGCAGCGTAGTATCGGGGGGAGCCCCTGAGCAGTTCTTC. Its protein product is CASSVVSGGAPEQFF.

This clonotype occurred a few times. J is TRBJ1-1 and V is TRBV7-9, with D perhaps TRBD1 (6 bases). Trimming removed 5 bases at V and 3 bases at J, with 7 bases between. The germline gives CDR1 SEHNR, CDR2 FQNEAQ (reference sequence). The CDR3 consists of 12 residues. This CDR3 reads CASSQGYTEAFF. In nucleotides, the CDR3 is TGTGCCAGCAGCCAGGGGTACACTGAAGCTTTCTTT.

By share, this clonotype ranks as medium-sized. The rearrangement joins TRBV4-1 to TRBJ1-1; D may be TRBD1 (5 bases). The V gene lost 7 bases and the J gene lost 1 base, with 7 bases spanning the gap. CDR3 length: 12 residues. Germline V gene data show CDR1 as MGHRA and CDR2 as YSYEKL. Written as DNA, the CDR3 is TGCGCCAGCAACACAGGGAACACTGAAGCTTTCTTT. Translated: CASNTGNTEAFF.

This clonotype came up a few times. V is TRBV21-1 and J is TRBJ1-1; TRBD1, the table's D call, was not compared with the DNA. TRBV21-1 is listed as a pseudogene. CDR3 length equals 14 residues. CDR3 sequence: CASSPGQVLPEAFF. The CDR3 DNA reads TGTGCCAGCAGTCCGGGACAAGTTTTACCTGAAGCTTTCTTT.

V usage is TRBV7-9 and J usage is TRBJ2-2; D possibly uses TRBD1 or TRBD2 (6 bases each). Trimming left V 8 bases short and J 0 bases short, with 10 bases between. CDR1 and CDR2 from the germline V gene are SEHNR and FQNEAQ (reference sequence). The CDR3 loop spans 14 amino acids. The CDR3 DNA reads TGTGCCAGCCGGGGGACAACGAACACCGGGGAGCTGTTTTTT. Protein product: CASRGTTNTGELFF.

CDR3 sequence reads: CASSPHPAREGSFRETQYF. In DNA form, the CDR3 reads TGTGCCAGCAGCCCACACCCGGCGCGGGAGGGCTCATTTCGAGAGACCCAGTACTTC. The chain is built from TRBV5-6 and TRBJ2-5; 9 nucleotides line up with TRBD2. The V segment lost 4 bases and the J segment 4 bases; nucleotides outside the gene matches: 20. CDR1 SGHDT and CDR2 YYEEEE come from the germline V gene. This CDR3 has 19 amino acids.

The chain carries TRBV11-2 and TRBJ1-6; D is undetermined. Germline V lookup: CDR1 SGHAT, CDR2 FQNNGV. The CDR3 sequence is 14 residues long. V lost 5 bases and J 7 bases, leaving 12 bases between the germline ends. The CDR3 spells CASSPDGWNSPLHF. In nucleotides, the CDR3 is TGTGCCAGCAGCCCAGACGGGTGGAATTCACCCCTCCACTTT.

The V gene is TRBV3-1, the J gene TRBJ2-7; no firm D call. This CDR3 contains 12 residues. Trimming removed 8 bases from V and 3 bases from J, with 11 bases in between. Per the germline V gene, CDR1 is LGHDT and CDR2 is YNNKEL (reference sequence). The CDR3, as DNA: TGTGCCAGCCGTGGGAACCTCTACGAGCAGTACTTC. As protein: CASRGNLYEQYF.